These 3 T cell receptor beta chains came from one sample sequenced in a study of control samples from healthy donors and cancer patients (TCRdb year 2020). Preparation of the library involved the immunoSEQ multiplex PCR assay. TCRdb's version of the immuneACCESS table is confined to in-frame rearrangements and falls short of the full clone set. An unresolved V gene accounts for under half of the shortfall where checked; the remainder is of unknown origin. In all, the sample holds roughly 52,000 clones, and roughly 96% of those were seen once. Together, the top ten hold 1.5% to 2% of the sample. Material: blood. The origin of the receptors is a woman under 40 in good health.

V gene TRBV7-9 combines with J gene TRBJ2-3; unclear D gene. V shed 7 bases and J shed 4 bases, with 6 bases lying between them. This CDR3 is built from 11 residues. CDR1 is SEHNR and CDR2 is FQNEAQ in the germline V gene (reference sequence). The CDR3: CASIGSDTQYF. The CDR3 nucleotides are TGTGCCAGCATCGGGTCAGATACGCAGTATTTT. The full variable domain, rest sourced from reference TRBV7-9 and TRBJ2-3, is DTGVSQNPRHKITKRGQNVTFRCDPISEHNRLYWYRQTLGQGPEFLTYFQNEAQLEKSRLLSDRFSAERPKGSFSTLEIQRTEQGDSAMYLCASIGSDTQYFGPGTRLTVL.

The chain links TRBV28 to TRBJ2-7; D not resolved. The CDR3 is 14 residues long. V lost 6 bases and J 2 bases, leaving 14 bases between the germline ends. CDR1 is MDHEN, CDR2 SYDVKM, per germline. CDR3 sequence: CASRSLHRAYEQYF. Here the CDR3 DNA reads TGTGCCAGCAGATCACTACACCGTGCCTACGAGCAGTACTTC.

The rearrangement joins TRBV2 to TRBJ1-5; no reliable D call. CDR3 length: 12 amino acids. Trimming stripped 3 bases from V and 7 bases from J, with 7 bases between. From germline, CDR1 is SNHLY and CDR2 FYNNEI. The CDR3 protein is CASSDLGQPQHF. The CDR3 DNA follows: TGTGCCAGCAGTGATCTGGGGCAGCCCCAGCATTTT. The full variable domain, with the rest looked up from reference TRBV2 and TRBJ1-5, is EPEVTQTPSHQVTQMGQEVILRCVPISNHLYFYWYRQILGQKVEFLVSFYNNEISEKSEIFDDQFSVERPDGSNFTLKIRSTKLEDSAMYFCASSDLGQPQHFGDGTRLSIL.